Each of the 11 T cell receptor beta chains below was sequenced from the same sample in a study of T cell responses to AZD1222 COVID-19 vaccine (dated by TCRdb to the early 2020s). Libraries were made using the immunoSEQ multiplex PCR assay. TCRdb limited this immuneACCESS table to in-frame rearrangements with V and J called. A share of clones is missing; checked studies link under half to unresolved V genes, and the rest is unexplained. Recorded for this sample are 60,000 to 90,000 clones; about nine tenths of them occurred a single time. The ten most abundant clones make up roughly a sixth of the sample. The sample's time point, from its label and the paper: about 28 days (+/-7) after the second vaccine dose. The sample here was peripheral blood, taken 28 days after the second AZD1222 dose. The source of these receptors is an adult who received the AZD1222 COVID-19 vaccine.

To note about this clone: Other DNA sequences in the same sample also yield this CDR3. This chain joins TRBV19 and TRBJ1-2, with 10 positions matching TRBD1. There are 14 residues in the CDR3. CDR1 and CDR2 (germline): LNHDA, SQIVND (reference sequence). Germline trimming cut 5 bases from V and 4 bases from J; bases unmatched to any gene: 4. The CDR3 loop is CASSRRDRGYGYTF. For the CDR3, the DNA is TGTGCCAGTAGTCGCCGGGACAGGGGCTATGGCTACACCTTC.

The chain is built from TRBV9 and TRBJ2-3; no reliable D call. Germline CDR1 is SGDLS and CDR2 is YYNGEE. This CDR3 has 13 residues. Trimming pared 2 bases from V and 4 bases from J, leaving 8 bases between. The CDR3 nucleotides are TGTGCCAGCAGCGTTCAGGTCGCAGATACGCAGTATTTT. It translates to CASSVQVADTQYF.

The gene calls are TRBV19 and TRBJ2-1; D is unresolved. Looked up from germline, CDR1 is LNHDA and CDR2 is SQIVND (reference sequence). This CDR3 has 14 amino acids. Trimming pared 4 bases from V and 0 bases from J, leaving 7 bases between. CDR3 protein: CASSTQSSYNEQFF. The CDR3 nucleotides are TGTGCCAGTAGTACTCAGAGCTCCTACAATGAGCAGTTCTTC.

In this sample, this clone turned up once. The V call is TRBV5-1, the J call TRBJ1-6, with TRBD1 as a possible D gene (5 bases). V gave up 0 bases and J gave up 9 bases, with 13 bases separating them. CDR3 length equals 15 residues. Germline CDR1 is SGHRS and CDR2 is YFSETQ. The CDR3 DNA reads TGCGCCAGCAGCTTGGGCCAGGGCAGTTTTTCACCCCTCCACTTT. Translating gives CASSLGQGSFSPLHF.

The chain recombines TRBV28 with TRBJ1-2, with D uncertain. The CDR3 length is 11 residues. CDR1 and CDR2 (germline): MDHEN, SYDVKM. The V end was cut by 8 bases, the J end by 6 bases, with 10 bases between. The CDR3: CASARENGYTF. The DNA of the CDR3 is TGTGCCAGCGCCCGGGAGAATGGCTACACCTTC.

The V call is TRBV7-9, the J call TRBJ2-7; 7 positions agree with TRBD1. Trimming cost V 1 base and J 4 bases; bases outside gene matches: 7. Germline CDR1 SEHNR, CDR2 FQNEAQ (reference sequence). The CDR3 covers 15 residues. The CDR3 DNA sequence: TGTGCCAGCAGCTTAGGAGTAAACAGGGGATACGAGCAGTACTTC. It yields the protein CASSLGVNRGYEQYF.

V and J are TRBV10-2 and TRBJ1-5; D gene uncertain. The CDR3 is 15 residues long. With 3 bases removed from V and 5 bases from J, the gap between germline ends came to 14 bases. Germline values: CDR1 WSHSY, CDR2 SAAADI. For the CDR3, the DNA is TGCGCCAGCAGTGATTTGGGCGGGTCCTATCAGCCCCAGCATTTT. Amino acid sequence: CASSDLGGSYQPQHF.

This chain links TRBV19 with TRBJ2-5; 10 bases line up with TRBD2. Losses at the gene ends were 10 bases for V and 7 bases for J; bases not matched to a gene: 15. Germline values: CDR1 LNHDA, CDR2 SQIVND (reference sequence). This CDR3 spans 15 amino acids. As DNA, the CDR3 is TGTGCCACCCGGGCTAGCGGGGGCGTAAAGGGGACCCAGTACTTC. This sequence encodes CATRASGGVKGTQYF.

The gene calls are TRBV6-1 and TRBJ2-3; 9 bases are a match to TRBD2. Germline CDR1 and CDR2: MNHNS and SASEGT. The CDR3 sequence is 15 residues long. The J segment lost 5 bases and the V segment lost 2 bases, leaving 5 bases of the junction unmatched. CDR3 in amino acids: CASSESAGGQDTQYF. The DNA of the CDR3 is TGTGCCAGCAGTGAATCGGCGGGGGGGCAAGATACGCAGTATTTT.

The chain combines TRBV5-6 with TRBJ1-5, with TRBD1 matching 8 bases. Germline loops: CDR1 SGHDT, CDR2 YYEEEE. The CDR3 is 15 residues long. Trimming at V came to 0 bases and at J to 6 bases, leaving 5 bases not matched to a gene. The chain's CDR3 is CASSLEDRDSQPQHF. The CDR3 region has the DNA TGTGCCAGCAGCTTGGAGGACAGGGACTCTCAGCCCCAGCATTTT.

The chain joins TRBV25-1 to TRBJ1-2, with D perhaps TRBD1 (6 bases). This CDR3 has 11 residues. Germline V lookup: CDR1 MGHDK, CDR2 SYGVNS. Trimming shortened V by 8 bases and J by 8 bases, and 12 bases separated the two germline ends. The CDR3 sequence: CASSFGGGYTF. Here the CDR3 DNA reads TGTGCCAGCTCGTTTGGGGGCGGCTACACCTTC.